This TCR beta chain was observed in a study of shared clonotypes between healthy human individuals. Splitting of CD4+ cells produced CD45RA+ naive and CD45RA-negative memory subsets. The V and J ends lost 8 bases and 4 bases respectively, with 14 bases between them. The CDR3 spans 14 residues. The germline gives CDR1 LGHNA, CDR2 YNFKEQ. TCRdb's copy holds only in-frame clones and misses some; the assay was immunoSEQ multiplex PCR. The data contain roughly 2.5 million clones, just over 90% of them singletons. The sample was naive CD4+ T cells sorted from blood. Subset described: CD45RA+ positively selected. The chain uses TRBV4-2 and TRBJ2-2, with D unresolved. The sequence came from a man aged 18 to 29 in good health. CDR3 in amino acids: CASEVGLSTGELFF. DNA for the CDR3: TGTGCCAGCGAGGTGGGCCTAAGCACCGGGGAGCTGTTTTTT.